A selection of T cell receptor beta chains follows, all from one sample in a study of blood T cell repertoires in COVID-19. Sequencing was performed with immunoSEQ multiplex PCR; in TCRdb, only in-frame clones are kept and a portion is missing. This table has about 140,000 clones, about 87% appearing once. The specimen was peripheral blood. Source of these receptors: a man between 60 and 70 years old with active or convalescent COVID-19. CDR3s include the opening cysteine and the closing phenylalanine or tryptophan. D genes are given only for firm matches. The size entry is marked missing in some rows and otherwise reads once, few, many or a size class.

V,size,J,D,DNA,CDR3
TRBV28,.,TRBJ1-2,TRBD1,TGTGCCAGCAGTCCCGGGACAGGGGGCTTTGGCTATGGCTACACCTTC,CASSPGTGGFGYGYTF
TRBV6-2/TRBV6-3,.,TRBJ2-5,TRBD1,TGTGCCAGCAGCCCTGGCCTAGGGGGCCCTCCGGGAGAGACCCAGTACTTC,CASSPGLGGPPGETQYF
TRBV15,.,TRBJ1-1,TRBD1,TGTGCCACCAGCTTACGGGACAGGGAGTACACTGAAGCTTTCTTT,CATSLRDREYTEAFF
TRBV3-1/TRBV3-2,.,TRBJ2-3,.,TGTGCCAGCAGCACGGGGGGCTATCCCACAGATACGCAGTATTTT,CASSTGGYPTDTQYF
TRBV11-1,.,TRBJ2-5,TRBD1,TGTGCCAGCAGCCCAGGGACAGCAGAGACCCAGTACTTC,CASSPGTAETQYF
TRBV5-4,.,TRBJ2-1,TRBD2,TGTGCCAGCAGTACTGGGACTAGCGGCTACAATGAGCAGTTCTTC,CASSTGTSGYNEQFF
TRBV10-2,.,TRBJ2-2,TRBD2,TGCGCCAGCAGGTTCCCCCCCTCTAGCGGGGGGAACACCGGGGAGCTGTTTTTT,CASRFPPSSGGNTGELFF
TRBV9,.,TRBJ1-2,.,TGTGCCAGCAGCGGCCACAGGGAGGGTGGCTACACCTTC,CASSGHREGGYTF
TRBV15,once,TRBJ2-1,.,TGTGCCACCAGCAGAGTCGCGGCAGGGTGGAATGAGCAGTTCTTC,CATSRVAAGWNEQFF
TRBV29-1,.,TRBJ1-5,.,TGCAGCGTCACCACTCACCCAGGGGCGCAGGATCAGCCCCAGCATTTT,CSVTTHPGAQDQPQHF
TRBV6-5,.,TRBJ1-1,.,TGTGCCAGCAGCTTGGACCAGGGTAGCTCTGAAGCTTTCTTT,CASSLDQGSSEAFF
TRBV9,.,TRBJ2-3,.,TGTGCCAGCAGCCCCAGGGGGGGACTAGGGACAGATACGCAGTATTTT,CASSPRGGLGTDTQYF
TRBV18,.,TRBJ2-1,TRBD2,TGTGCCAGCTCACCCGGAGCGGGAGGCTACAATGAGCAGTTCTTC,CASSPGAGGYNEQFF
TRBV28,.,TRBJ1-3,TRBD1,TGTGCCAGCAGTTTGACAGGGGCGGGTGGAAACACCATATATTTT,CASSLTGAGGNTIYF
TRBV6-6,once,TRBJ2-5,.,TGTGCCAGCAGTACGGGTGAGACCCAGTACTTC,CASSTGETQYF
TRBV3-1/TRBV3-2,.,TRBJ2-5,TRBD2,TGTGCCAGCAGCCAAGATGTAGCGGGAGGAGAGACCCAGTACTTC,CASSQDVAGGETQYF
TRBV27,many,TRBJ1-5,TRBD1,TGTGCCAGCAGTTTATCGGGGACAGGGGGCCATCAGCCCCAGCATTTT,CASSLSGTGGHQPQHF
TRBV25-1,.,TRBJ2-5,TRBD2,TGTGCCAGCAGTGAATTTTCGGGGGGGTGGGAGACCCAGTACTTC,CASSEFSGGWETQYF